This TCR beta chain was profiled in a study of blood T cell repertoires in COVID-19. Under the authors' procedure: The authors estimated nucleated cell counts from reference gene primer amplification. TCRdb's table, derived via immunoSEQ multiplex PCR, lists solely in-frame clones and lacks some. V and J calls and clone size are as listed in that table; D and trimming were resolved from the DNA. The data contain around 260,000 clones, approximately 87% of them seen just once; the ten biggest clones take up less than 6%. Sequencing used peripheral blood. The sequence was obtained from a man in his 60s who had recovered from COVID-19.

CDR3 nucleotide sequence: TGTGCCACCAGCAGAGGACAGCAAGAGACCCAGTACTTC. The encoded protein is CATSRGQQETQYF. This sequence joins TRBV15 and TRBJ2-5; D might be TRBD1 (5 bases). This CDR3 spans 13 amino acids. CDR1 and CDR2 from the germline V gene are LNHNV and YYDKDF (reference sequence). The V and J ends lost 1 base and 2 bases respectively, with 5 bases between them.